The 29 T cell receptor beta chains below were found in one sample sequenced in a study of blood T cell repertoires in COVID-19. This table comes from immunoSEQ multiplex PCR, and its TCRdb copy is limited to in-frame clones, with some not included. The repertoire holds about 230,000 clones, with 85% to 90% as singletons. The sequenced sample consisted of PBMCs or T cells enriched from blood (not recorded which). The receptors here all came from a man in his late teens or twenties who had recovered from COVID-19.

The rearrangement uses TRBV11-2 and TRBJ2-3; 8 nucleotides agree with TRBD1. The CDR3 totals 17 residues. CDR1 is SGHAT, CDR2 FQNNGV, per germline. Germline trimming cut 8 bases from V and 3 bases from J; bases unmatched to any gene: 16. The CDR3 coding sequence is TGTGCCAGCCGAGGTCCGAGACAGGGGTTGGGGACAGATACGCAGTATTTT. It yields the protein CASRGPRQGLGTDTQYF.

The rearrangement joins TRBV28 to TRBJ1-2; D unclear. Deletions cut 7 bases from V and 0 bases from J, with 15 bases between. Germline assignment: CDR1 MDHEN and CDR2 SYDVKM. This CDR3 is 15 amino acids long. CDR3 sequence (DNA): TGTGCCAGCACTCCTCATCATCCGGCTAACTATGGCTACACCTTC. As protein: CASTPHHPANYGYTF.

The V call is TRBV19, the J call TRBJ2-5, with D perhaps TRBD1 (7 bases). CDR1 is LNHDA, CDR2 SQIVND, per germline (reference sequence). The CDR3 is made up of 14 amino acids. Trimming shortened V by 2 bases and J by 5 bases, and 12 bases separated the two germline ends. DNA of the CDR3: TGTGCCAGTAGTATATCCAGGGGGGCTGAGACCCAGTACTTC. Its protein is CASSISRGAETQYF.

This chain joins TRBV28 and TRBJ1-4; D is uncertain. With 5 bases removed from V and 5 bases from J, the gap between germline ends came to 12 bases. Germline-derived CDR1 and CDR2 are MDHEN and SYDVKM. CDR3 length: 14 residues. CDR3 sequence reads: CASSTQSPNEKLFF. The CDR3 region has the DNA TGTGCCAGCAGTACACAGAGCCCCAATGAAAAACTGTTTTTT.

The rearrangement joins TRBV21-1 to TRBJ2-7; the listed D gene, TRBD2, was not tested against the DNA. TRBV21-1 corresponds to a pseudogene. The CDR3 covers 16 residues. Here the CDR3 DNA reads TGTGCCAGCAGTGTGAGACCGGGACCGGGAGCCTACGAGCAGTACTTC. It specifies CASSVRPGPGAYEQYF.

This chain joins TRBV19 and TRBJ2-7; D is unclear. Looked up from germline, CDR1 is LNHDA and CDR2 is SQIVND (reference sequence). The CDR3 sequence is 15 residues long. The germline V and J ends were trimmed by 0 bases and 2 bases, with 11 bases remaining between them. The CDR3 sequence: CASSIDSTPPYEQYF. The CDR3 DNA sequence: TGTGCCAGTAGTATAGACTCGACACCTCCCTACGAGCAGTACTTC.

The gene calls are TRBV15 and TRBJ1-5; possible D gene TRBD1, 6 bases. The V gene lost 0 bases and the J gene lost 11 bases, with 17 bases spanning the gap. Germline V gives CDR1 LNHNV, CDR2 YYDKDF (reference sequence). The CDR3 sequence is 15 residues long. CDR3 sequence reads: CATSRDFTGQRAQHF. CDR3 bases: TGTGCCACCAGCAGAGATTTTACAGGACAGAGGGCCCAGCATTTT. The full variable domain, completed using reference TRBV15 and TRBJ1-5, is DAMVIQNPRYQVTQFGKPVTLSCSQTLNHNVMYWYQQKSSQAPKLLFHYYDKDFNNEADTPDNFQSRRPNTSFCFLDIRSPGLGDTAMYLCATSRDFTGQRAQHFGDGTRLSIL.

The chain carries TRBV27 and TRBJ2-7; 9 bases match TRBD1. Germline values: CDR1 MNHEY, CDR2 SMNVEV (reference sequence). The V gene end was trimmed by 5 bases and the J gene end by 4 bases; junction bases not matched to a gene: 6. The CDR3 has 14 residues. The CDR3 coding sequence is TGTGCCAGCAGTCGGACAGGGGTAGGGTACGAGCAGTACTTC. Protein: CASSRTGVGYEQYF.

The rearrangement uses TRBV10-3 and TRBJ2-2, with 13 bases lining up with TRBD2. Per germline, CDR1 ENHRY and CDR2 SYGVKD. After removal of 4 bases from V and 5 bases from J, the junction contained 4 bases not matched to a gene. The CDR3 consists of 16 residues. The CDR3 nucleotides are TGTGCCATCAGTGGGACTAGCGGGAGAAGGACCGGGGAGCTGTTTTTT. It encodes CAISGTSGRRTGELFF.

The J gene is TRBJ2-5, the V gene TRBV10-3, with TRBD2 matching over 10 bases. The CDR3 loop spans 14 amino acids. Trimming cost V 10 bases and J 3 bases; bases outside gene matches: 8. Germline CDR1 and CDR2: ENHRY and SYGVKD. This CDR3 reads CATRPGLAKETQYF. The CDR3 DNA reads as TGTGCCACCAGGCCGGGACTAGCGAAAGAGACCCAGTACTTC.

V and J are TRBV18 and TRBJ2-5; D unclear. V was trimmed by 2 bases and J by 3 bases, leaving 10 bases between them. The CDR3 contains 14 residues. The germline gives CDR1 KGHSH, CDR2 LQKENI. The CDR3 nucleotides are TGTGCCAGCTCACCAATGGCAGGCGAAGAGACCCAGTACTTC. Protein sequence: CASSPMAGEETQYF.

This chain connects TRBV5-4 to TRBJ1-6; TRBD1 agrees at 7 bases. This CDR3 contains 15 residues. CDR1 and CDR2 (germline): SGHNT, YYREEE (reference sequence). V was pared by 2 bases and J by 4 bases, with 3 bases of the junction left unmatched. CDR3 DNA: TGTGCCAGCAGCTTTGGGGGACAGTATAATTCACCCCTCCACTTT. This translates into CASSFGGQYNSPLHF.

The chain is built from TRBV7-3 and TRBJ2-1, with D possibly matching TRBD1 (5 bases). The CDR3 is 14 residues long. The germline V gene has CDR1 SGHTA and CDR2 FQGTGA. V was trimmed by 8 bases and J by 8 bases, leaving 19 bases between them. The DNA of the CDR3 is TGTGCCAGCGCGCAGGGTCTAGTTACCGATGAGCAGTTCTTC. Amino acid sequence: CASAQGLVTDEQFF.

This chain uses TRBV19 with TRBJ1-4; no reliable D call. The CDR3 runs 15 residues. V was trimmed by 8 bases and J by 7 bases, leaving 20 bases between them. CDR1 LNHDA and CDR2 SQIVND come from the germline V gene (reference sequence). CDR3 DNA sequence: TGTGCCAGTGCCCCCACTGGTGGAGGAGGTGAAAAACTGTTTTTT. Protein: CASAPTGGGGEKLFF.

The chain links TRBV25-1 to TRBJ2-7, with TRBD2 matching over 12 bases. Germline lookup yields CDR1 MGHDK and CDR2 SYGVNS. The CDR3 consists of 13 residues. With 6 bases clipped from V and 3 bases from J, the junction kept 0 bases outside the gene matches. The CDR3 here is CASRLAGGYEQYF. The CDR3 region has the DNA TGTGCCAGCAGACTAGCGGGGGGCTACGAGCAGTACTTC.

The J gene is TRBJ1-1, the V gene TRBV21-1; the D call TRBD1 from the table was never checked on the DNA. TRBV21-1 is labeled a pseudogene. The CDR3 totals 16 residues. The CDR3 nucleotides are TGTGCCAGCAGCACCTGCGGGACAGGGGCGAACACTGAAGCTTTCTTT. Translated: CASSTCGTGANTEAFF.

The CDR3 loop reads CASSVEPRDEQYF. The CDR3 region has the DNA TGTGCCAGCAGCGTAGAGCCTAGAGACGAGCAGTACTTC. J is TRBJ2-7 and V is TRBV9; no reliable D call. The CDR3 consists of 13 residues. Germline assignment: CDR1 SGDLS and CDR2 YYNGEE. V dropped 0 bases and J dropped 5 bases, with 9 bases sitting between them.

The table lists this clone with a few counts. In nucleotides, the CDR3 is TGTGCCAGCAGCCAACACGGACAGGGGGCGGAAGGCTACACCTTC. It translates to CASSQHGQGAEGYTF. The chain has TRBV7-9 and TRBJ1-2; 11 bases line up with TRBD1. V shed 5 bases, J shed 8 bases, and the junction held 10 bases outside the gene matches. The CDR3 length is 15 residues. Germline V gene lookup returns CDR1 SEHNR and CDR2 FQNEAQ (reference sequence). The full variable domain, in which reference TRBV7-9 and TRBJ1-2 provide the parts outside the CDR3, is DTGVSQNPRHKITKRGQNVTFRCDPISEHNRLYWYRQTLGQGPEFLTYFQNEAQLEKSRLLSDRFSAERPKGSFSTLEIQRTEQGDSAMYLCASSQHGQGAEGYTFGSGTRLTVV.

This chain uses TRBV11-3 with TRBJ1-5, with D perhaps TRBD1 (5 bases). Germline CDR1 and CDR2: SGHNT and YENEEA. This CDR3 spans 15 amino acids. V lost 0 bases to trimming and J lost 3 bases, with 9 bases between them. The CDR3 here is CASSLDSRANQPQHF. The DNA of the CDR3 is TGTGCCAGCAGCTTAGATTCCAGGGCCAATCAGCCCCAGCATTTT.

This clone was counted once. V and J are TRBV27 and TRBJ2-7, with D tentatively TRBD2 (5 bases). CDR3 length equals 14 residues. Germline CDR1 MNHEY, CDR2 SMNVEV (reference sequence). The germline V and J ends were trimmed by 3 bases and 4 bases, with 13 bases remaining between them. The CDR3: CASSLSGLNYEQYF. CDR3 sequence (DNA): TGTGCCAGCAGTTTGAGCGGTCTCAATTACGAGCAGTACTTC.

The CDR3 DNA is TGTGCCAGCAGTACAGGGGGCCTGAGGGAGACCCAGTACTTC. Amino acids: CASSTGGLRETQYF. The chain carries TRBV6-5 and TRBJ2-5, with TRBD1 matching over 9 bases. CDR3 size: 14 residues. Germline CDR1 reads MNHEY; CDR2 reads SVGAGI. Trimming took 5 bases from V and 5 from J; bases not matched to a gene: 6.

The chain carries TRBV6-5 and TRBJ1-5, with TRBD1 matching over 7 bases. Germline lookup yields CDR1 MNHEY and CDR2 SVGAGI. The length of the CDR3 is 14 residues. The V and J ends lost 8 bases and 3 bases, in that order; junction bases with no gene match: 7. The CDR3, as DNA: TGTGCCAGCTTAACGACAGGGATCAATCAGCCCCAGCATTTT. Protein sequence: CASLTTGINQPQHF.

The chain carries TRBV13 and TRBJ2-5; TRBD2 matches 8 bases. The CDR3 has 13 amino acids. Germline CDR1 and CDR2: PRHDT and FYEKMQ (reference sequence). V lost 7 bases, J lost 4 bases, and 5 bases stayed unmatched. Written as DNA, the CDR3 is TGTGCCAGCAACGTGGGACTAGGAGAGACCCAGTACTTC. Translation: CASNVGLGETQYF. Drawing the rest from reference TRBV13 and TRBJ2-5, the complete variable domain is AAGVIQSPRHLIKEKRETATLKCYPIPRHDTVYWYQQGPGQDPQFLISFYEKMQSDKGSIPDRFSAQQFSDYHSELNMSSLELGDSALYFCASNVGLGETQYFGPGTRLLVL.

V and J are TRBV11-1 and TRBJ2-3; a weak D match, TRBD2 (5 bases). Germline V gene lookup returns CDR1 SGHAT and CDR2 FQDESV (reference sequence). Trimming removed 5 bases at V and 2 bases at J, with 14 bases between. The CDR3 is 15 amino acids. The CDR3 nucleotides are TGTGCCAGCAGCAAAGGCCGGGGTTCCACAGATACGCAGTATTTT. Translating gives CASSKGRGSTDTQYF.

The rearrangement joins TRBV5-1 to TRBJ1-2, with 9 bases that match TRBD1. Germline V gene sequence: CDR1 SGHRS, CDR2 YFSETQ. There are 14 residues in the CDR3. With 4 bases clipped from V and 4 bases from J, the junction kept 5 bases outside the gene matches. CDR3 in DNA: TGCGCCAGCAGCGGGGGACAGGGCAGCTATGGCTACACCTTC. It codes for CASSGGQGSYGYTF.

The chain combines TRBV2 with TRBJ1-2; D gene ambiguous. Germline values: CDR1 SNHLY, CDR2 FYNNEI. V was shortened by 5 bases and J by 2 bases, with 15 bases between the two germline ends. The CDR3 spans 15 residues. CDR3 residues: CASSYIAGRNYGYTF. The CDR3 coding sequence is TGTGCCAGCAGTTATATAGCCGGGAGAAACTATGGCTACACCTTC.

The chain joins TRBV28 to TRBJ1-2; no clear D. Trimming took off 5 bases at V and 3 bases at J, with 13 bases between the two ends. Germline CDR1 and CDR2: MDHEN and SYDVKM. This CDR3 is built from 14 residues. The CDR3 region is CASSGPVLDYGYTF. The CDR3 DNA follows: TGTGCCAGCAGTGGGCCCGTTCTTGACTATGGCTACACCTTC.

This clone was detected only once. The chain recombines TRBV21-1 with TRBJ2-1; the table calls TRBD1, which could not be checked here. TRBV21-1 is noted as a pseudogene. This CDR3 comprises 12 residues. CDR3 region: CASSKDRGGQFF. The CDR3 region has the DNA TGTGCCAGCAGCAAAGACAGGGGGGGACAGTTCTTC.

This clone was observed a few times. V usage is TRBV12-2 and J usage is TRBJ2-1; TRBD2 was called by the table and not checked on the DNA. TRBV12-2 is a listed pseudogene. There are 17 residues in the CDR3. The CDR3 DNA reads as TGTGCAAGTCGCCCAATAGCGGGGGGGAGCTCCTACAATGAGCAGTTCTTC. This sequence encodes CASRPIAGGSSYNEQFF.